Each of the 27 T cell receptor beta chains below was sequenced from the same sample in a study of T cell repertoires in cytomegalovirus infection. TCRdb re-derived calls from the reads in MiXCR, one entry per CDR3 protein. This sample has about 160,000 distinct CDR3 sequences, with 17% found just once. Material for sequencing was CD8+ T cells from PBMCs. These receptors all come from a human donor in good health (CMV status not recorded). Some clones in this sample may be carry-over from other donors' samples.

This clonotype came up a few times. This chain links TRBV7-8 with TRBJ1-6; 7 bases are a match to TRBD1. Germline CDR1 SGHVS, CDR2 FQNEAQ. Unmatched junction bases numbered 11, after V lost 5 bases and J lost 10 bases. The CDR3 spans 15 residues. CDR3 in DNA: TGTGCCAGCAGCCCCTCACCGACAGGGAAGTCACCCCTCCACTTT. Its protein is CASSPSPTGKSPLHF.

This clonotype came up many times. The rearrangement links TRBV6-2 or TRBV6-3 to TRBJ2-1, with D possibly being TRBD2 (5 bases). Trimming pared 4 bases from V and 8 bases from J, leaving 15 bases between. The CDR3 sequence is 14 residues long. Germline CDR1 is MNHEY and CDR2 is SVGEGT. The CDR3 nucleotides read TGTGCCAGCAGTTCCGGGATGTTTTTCGATGAGCAGTTCTTC. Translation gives CASSSGMFFDEQFF.

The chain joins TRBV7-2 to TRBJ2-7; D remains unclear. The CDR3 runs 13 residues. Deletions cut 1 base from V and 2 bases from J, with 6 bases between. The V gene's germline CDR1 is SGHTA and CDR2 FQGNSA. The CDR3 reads CASSLEIPYEQYF. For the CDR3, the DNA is TGTGCCAGCAGCTTAGAAATCCCCTACGAGCAGTACTTC.

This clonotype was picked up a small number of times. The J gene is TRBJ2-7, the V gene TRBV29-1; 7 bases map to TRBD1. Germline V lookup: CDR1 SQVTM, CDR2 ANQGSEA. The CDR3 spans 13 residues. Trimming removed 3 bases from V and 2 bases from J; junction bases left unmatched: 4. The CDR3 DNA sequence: TGCAGCGTTGAGAGGGACAGTCCCTACGAGCAGTACTTC. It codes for CSVERDSPYEQYF.

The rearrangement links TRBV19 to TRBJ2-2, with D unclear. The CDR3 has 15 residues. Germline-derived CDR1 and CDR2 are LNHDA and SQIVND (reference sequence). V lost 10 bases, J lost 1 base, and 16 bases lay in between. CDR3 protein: CATSMGRLNTGELFF. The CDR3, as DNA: TGTGCCACCTCTATGGGCCGCTTGAACACCGGGGAGCTGTTTTTT.

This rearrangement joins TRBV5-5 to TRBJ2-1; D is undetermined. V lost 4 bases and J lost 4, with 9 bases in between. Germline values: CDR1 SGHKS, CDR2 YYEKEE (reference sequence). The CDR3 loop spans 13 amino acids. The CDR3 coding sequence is TGTGCCAGCAGCAGATCAGGATACAATGAGCAGTTCTTC. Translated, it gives CASSRSGYNEQFF.

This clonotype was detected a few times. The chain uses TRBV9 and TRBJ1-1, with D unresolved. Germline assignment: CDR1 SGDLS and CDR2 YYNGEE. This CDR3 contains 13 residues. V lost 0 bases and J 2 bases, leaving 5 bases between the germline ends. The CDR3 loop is CASSVGKNTEAFF. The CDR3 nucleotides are TGTGCCAGCAGCGTAGGTAAAAACACTGAAGCTTTCTTT.

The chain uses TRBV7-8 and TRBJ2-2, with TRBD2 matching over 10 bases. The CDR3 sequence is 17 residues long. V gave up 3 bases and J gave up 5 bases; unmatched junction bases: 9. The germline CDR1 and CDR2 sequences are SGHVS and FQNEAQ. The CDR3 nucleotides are TGTGCCAGCAGCTTCGATCTAGCGGGAGAGGTAACCGGGGAGCTGTTTTTT. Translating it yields CASSFDLAGEVTGELFF.

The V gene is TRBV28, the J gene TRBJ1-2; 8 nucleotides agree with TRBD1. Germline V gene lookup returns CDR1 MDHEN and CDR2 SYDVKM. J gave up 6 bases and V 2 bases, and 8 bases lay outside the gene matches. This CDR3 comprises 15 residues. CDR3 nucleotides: TGTGCCAGCAGTTTAGATACAGGGGGTGAGAATGGCTACACCTTC. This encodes CASSLDTGGENGYTF.

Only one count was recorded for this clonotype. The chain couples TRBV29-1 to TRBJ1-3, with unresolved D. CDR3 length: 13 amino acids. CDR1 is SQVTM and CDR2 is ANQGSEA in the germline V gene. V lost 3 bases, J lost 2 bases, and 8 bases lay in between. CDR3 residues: CSVDGPPGNTIYF. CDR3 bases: TGCAGCGTTGACGGACCACCTGGAAACACCATATATTTT. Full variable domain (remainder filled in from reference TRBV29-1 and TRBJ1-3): SAVISQKPSRDICQRGTSLTIQCQVDSQVTMMFWYRQQPGQSLTLIATANQGSEATYESGFVIDKFPISRPNLTFSTLTVSNMSPEDSSIYLCSVDGPPGNTIYFGEGSWLTVV.

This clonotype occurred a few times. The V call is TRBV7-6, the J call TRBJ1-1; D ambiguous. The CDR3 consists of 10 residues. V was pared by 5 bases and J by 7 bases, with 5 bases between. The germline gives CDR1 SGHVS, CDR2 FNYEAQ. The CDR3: CASSLLEAFF. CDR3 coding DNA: TGTGCCAGCAGCCTCCTTGAAGCTTTCTTT.

For the CDR3, the DNA is TGTGCCAGCAGCACAAGGACAGGGGATTTCTATGGCTACACCTTC. Protein sequence: CASSTRTGDFYGYTF. The chain links TRBV11-2 to TRBJ1-2; 9 bases match TRBD1. V dropped 5 bases and J dropped 4; count of bases not matched to a gene: 8. This CDR3 region has 15 residues. The V gene's germline CDR1 is SGHAT and CDR2 FQNNGV.

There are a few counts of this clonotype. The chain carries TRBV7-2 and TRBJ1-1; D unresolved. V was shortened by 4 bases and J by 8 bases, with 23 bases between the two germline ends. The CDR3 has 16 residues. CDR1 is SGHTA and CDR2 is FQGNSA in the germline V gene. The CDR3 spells CASSSQIWEGEVEAFF. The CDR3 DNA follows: TGTGCCAGCAGCTCTCAGATTTGGGAGGGTGAGGTAGAAGCTTTCTTT.

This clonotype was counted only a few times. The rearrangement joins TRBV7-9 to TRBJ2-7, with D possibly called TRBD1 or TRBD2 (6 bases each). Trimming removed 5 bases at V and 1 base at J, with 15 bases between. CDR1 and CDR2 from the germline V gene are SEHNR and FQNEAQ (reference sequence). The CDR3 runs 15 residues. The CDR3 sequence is CASSGGQHISYEQYF. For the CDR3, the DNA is TGTGCCAGCAGCGGGGGGCAGCACATTTCCTACGAGCAGTACTTC.

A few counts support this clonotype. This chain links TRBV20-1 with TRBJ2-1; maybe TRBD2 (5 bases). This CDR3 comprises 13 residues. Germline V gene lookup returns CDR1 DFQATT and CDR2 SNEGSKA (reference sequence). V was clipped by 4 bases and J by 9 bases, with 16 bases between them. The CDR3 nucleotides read TGCAGTGCTACCTCCGGGGTACTCGGTGAGCAGTTCTTC. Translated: CSATSGVLGEQFF.

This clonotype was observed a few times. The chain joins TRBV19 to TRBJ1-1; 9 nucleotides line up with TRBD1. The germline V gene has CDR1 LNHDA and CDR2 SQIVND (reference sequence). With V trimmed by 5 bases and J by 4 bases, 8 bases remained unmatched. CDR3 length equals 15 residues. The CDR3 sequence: CASSFDRGLGTEAFF. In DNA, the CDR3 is TGTGCCAGTAGTTTCGACAGGGGGTTAGGCACTGAAGCTTTCTTT. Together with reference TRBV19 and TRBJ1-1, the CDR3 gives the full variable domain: DGGITQSPKYLFRKEGQNVTLSCEQNLNHDAMYWYRQDPGQGLRLIYYSQIVNDFQKGDIAEGYSVSREKKESFPLTVTSAQKNPTAFYLCASSFDRGLGTEAFFGQGTRLTVV.

The CDR3 coding sequence is TGTGCCAGCAGCTTGGATGAAAAGGGGAGGATCTATGGCTACACCTTC. Its protein is CASSLDEKGRIYGYTF. The V call is TRBV5-4, the J call TRBJ1-2, with a tentative D call TRBD1 (5 bases). The CDR3 contains 16 residues. V dropped 0 bases and J dropped 4 bases, with 16 bases sitting between them. Germline CDR1 reads SGHNT; CDR2 reads YYREEE (reference sequence). Based on the CDR3 plus reference TRBV5-4 and TRBJ1-2, the full variable domain is ETGVTQSPTHLIKTRGQQVTLRCSSQSGHNTVSWYQQALGQGPQFIFQYYREEENGRGNFPPRFSGLQFPNYSSELNVNALELDDSALYLCASSLDEKGRIYGYTFGSGTRLTVV.

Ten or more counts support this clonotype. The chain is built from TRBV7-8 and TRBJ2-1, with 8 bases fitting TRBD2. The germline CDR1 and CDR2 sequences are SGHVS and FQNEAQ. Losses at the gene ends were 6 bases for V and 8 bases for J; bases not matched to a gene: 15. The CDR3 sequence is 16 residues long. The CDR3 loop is CASSSLSRGARDEQFF. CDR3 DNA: TGTGCCAGCAGTTCCCTTTCGCGGGGGGCCAGGGATGAGCAGTTCTTC.

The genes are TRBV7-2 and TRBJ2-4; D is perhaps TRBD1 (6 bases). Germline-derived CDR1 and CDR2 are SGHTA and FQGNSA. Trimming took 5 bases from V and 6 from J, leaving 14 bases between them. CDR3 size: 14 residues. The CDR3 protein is CASSVNKGGNIQYF. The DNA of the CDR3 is TGTGCCAGCAGCGTAAATAAAGGGGGAAACATTCAGTACTTC.

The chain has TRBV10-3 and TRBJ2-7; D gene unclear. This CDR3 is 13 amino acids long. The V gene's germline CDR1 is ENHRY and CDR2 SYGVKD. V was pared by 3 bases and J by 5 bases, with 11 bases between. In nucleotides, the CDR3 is TGTGCCATCAGTGAAAAGGGAATCCACGAGCAGTACTTC. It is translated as CAISEKGIHEQYF.

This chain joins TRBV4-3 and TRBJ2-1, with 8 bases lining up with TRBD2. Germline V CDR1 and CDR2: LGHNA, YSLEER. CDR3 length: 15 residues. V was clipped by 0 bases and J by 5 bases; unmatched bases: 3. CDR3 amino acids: CASSQETGGDNEQFF. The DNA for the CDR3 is TGCGCCAGCAGCCAAGAAACGGGAGGGGACAATGAGCAGTTCTTC.

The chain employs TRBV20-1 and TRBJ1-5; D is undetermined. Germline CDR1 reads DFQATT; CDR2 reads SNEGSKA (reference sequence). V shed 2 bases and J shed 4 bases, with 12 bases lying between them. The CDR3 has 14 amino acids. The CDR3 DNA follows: TGCAGTGCTAGACAGGACGGGCTTAATCAGCCCCAGCATTTT. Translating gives CSARQDGLNQPQHF.

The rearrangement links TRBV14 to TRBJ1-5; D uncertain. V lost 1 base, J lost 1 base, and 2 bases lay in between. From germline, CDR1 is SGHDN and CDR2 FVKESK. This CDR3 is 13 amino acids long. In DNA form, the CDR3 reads TGTGCCAGCAGCCAAGGGAGCAATCAGCCCCAGCATTTT. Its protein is CASSQGSNQPQHF.

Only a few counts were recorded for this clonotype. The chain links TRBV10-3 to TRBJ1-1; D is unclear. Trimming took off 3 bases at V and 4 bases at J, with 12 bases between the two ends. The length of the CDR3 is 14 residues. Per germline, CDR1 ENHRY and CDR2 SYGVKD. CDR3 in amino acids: CAISESDGVTEAFF. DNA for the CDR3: TGTGCCATCAGTGAATCCGACGGGGTCACTGAAGCTTTCTTT.

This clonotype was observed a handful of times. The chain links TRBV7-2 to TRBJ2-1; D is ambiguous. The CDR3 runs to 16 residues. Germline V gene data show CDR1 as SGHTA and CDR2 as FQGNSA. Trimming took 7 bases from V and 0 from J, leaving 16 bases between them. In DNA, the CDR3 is TGTGCCAGCACCCTAGTTCCCAGCAGCTCCTACAATGAGCAGTTCTTC. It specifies CASTLVPSSSYNEQFF.

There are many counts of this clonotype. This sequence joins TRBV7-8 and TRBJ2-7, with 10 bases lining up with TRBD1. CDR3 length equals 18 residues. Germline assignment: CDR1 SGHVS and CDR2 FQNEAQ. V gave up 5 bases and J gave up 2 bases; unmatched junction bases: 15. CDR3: CASSPIPGTGEVAYEQYF. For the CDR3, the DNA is TGTGCCAGCAGCCCGATCCCCGGGACAGGGGAAGTGGCCTACGAGCAGTACTTC.

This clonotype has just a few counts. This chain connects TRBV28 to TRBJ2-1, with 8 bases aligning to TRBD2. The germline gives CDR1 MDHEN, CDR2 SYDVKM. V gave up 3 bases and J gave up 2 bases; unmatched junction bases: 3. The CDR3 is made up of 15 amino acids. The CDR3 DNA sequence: TGTGCCAGCAGTTTCAGCGGGAGTGCCTACAATGAGCAGTTCTTC. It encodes CASSFSGSAYNEQFF.